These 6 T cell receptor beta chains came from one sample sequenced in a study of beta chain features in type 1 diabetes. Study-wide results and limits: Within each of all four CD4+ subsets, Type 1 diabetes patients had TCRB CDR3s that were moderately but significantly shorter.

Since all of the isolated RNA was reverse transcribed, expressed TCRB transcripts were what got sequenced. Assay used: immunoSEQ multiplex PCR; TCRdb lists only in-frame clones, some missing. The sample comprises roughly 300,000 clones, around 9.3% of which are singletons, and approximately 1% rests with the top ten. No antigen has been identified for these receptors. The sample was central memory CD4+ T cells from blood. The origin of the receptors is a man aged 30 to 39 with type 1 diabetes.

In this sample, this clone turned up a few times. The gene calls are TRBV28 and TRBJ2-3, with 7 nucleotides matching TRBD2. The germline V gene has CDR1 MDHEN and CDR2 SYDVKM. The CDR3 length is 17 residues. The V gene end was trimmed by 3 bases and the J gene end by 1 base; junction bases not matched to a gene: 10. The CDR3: CASSFFRGGLGTDTQYF. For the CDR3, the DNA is TGTGCCAGCAGTTTTTTTCGCGGGGGACTCGGCACAGATACGCAGTATTTT.

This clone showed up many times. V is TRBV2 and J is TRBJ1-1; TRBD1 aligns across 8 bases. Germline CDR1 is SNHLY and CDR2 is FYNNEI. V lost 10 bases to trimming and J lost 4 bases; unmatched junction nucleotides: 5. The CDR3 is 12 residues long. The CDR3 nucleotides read TGTGCCACCAGAACAGGGGGCACTGAAGCTTTCTTT. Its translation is CATRTGGTEAFF.

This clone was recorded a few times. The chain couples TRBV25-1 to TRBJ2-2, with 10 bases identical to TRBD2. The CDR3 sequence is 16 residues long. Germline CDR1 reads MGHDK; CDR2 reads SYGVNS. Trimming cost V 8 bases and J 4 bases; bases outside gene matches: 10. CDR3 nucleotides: TGTGCCAGCTCGAACCCTAGCGGGGGAGCCACCGGGGAGCTGTTTTTT. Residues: CASSNPSGGATGELFF. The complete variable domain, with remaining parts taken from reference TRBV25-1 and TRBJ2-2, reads EADIYQTPRYLVIGTGKKITLECSQTMGHDKMYWYQQDPGMELHLIHYSYGVNSTEKGDLSSESTVSRIRTEHFPLTLESARPSHTSQYLCASSNPSGGATGELFFGEGSRLTVL.

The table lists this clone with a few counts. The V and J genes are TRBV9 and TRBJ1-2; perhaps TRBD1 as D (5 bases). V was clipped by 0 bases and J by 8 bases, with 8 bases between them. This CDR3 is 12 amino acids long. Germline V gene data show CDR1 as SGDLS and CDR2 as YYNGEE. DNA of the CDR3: TGTGCCAGCAGCGTAGAAGGGGTAGGCTACACCTTC. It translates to CASSVEGVGYTF.

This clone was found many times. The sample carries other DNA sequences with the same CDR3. DNA for the CDR3: TGCAGCGTCGAAACAGGGGACAATCAGCCCCAGCATTTT. Its translation is CSVETGDNQPQHF. The chain couples TRBV29-1 to TRBJ1-5; 7 positions match TRBD1. The germline CDR1 and CDR2 sequences are SQVTM and ANQGSEA. J was trimmed by 3 bases and V by 6 bases; bases with no gene match: 5. The CDR3 covers 13 residues.

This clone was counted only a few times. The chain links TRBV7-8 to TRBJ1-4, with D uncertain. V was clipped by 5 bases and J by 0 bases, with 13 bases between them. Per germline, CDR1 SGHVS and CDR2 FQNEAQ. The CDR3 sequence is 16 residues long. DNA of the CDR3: TGTGCCAGCAGCGTCTCACCGGGCTCAACTAATGAAAAACTGTTTTTT. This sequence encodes CASSVSPGSTNEKLFF.